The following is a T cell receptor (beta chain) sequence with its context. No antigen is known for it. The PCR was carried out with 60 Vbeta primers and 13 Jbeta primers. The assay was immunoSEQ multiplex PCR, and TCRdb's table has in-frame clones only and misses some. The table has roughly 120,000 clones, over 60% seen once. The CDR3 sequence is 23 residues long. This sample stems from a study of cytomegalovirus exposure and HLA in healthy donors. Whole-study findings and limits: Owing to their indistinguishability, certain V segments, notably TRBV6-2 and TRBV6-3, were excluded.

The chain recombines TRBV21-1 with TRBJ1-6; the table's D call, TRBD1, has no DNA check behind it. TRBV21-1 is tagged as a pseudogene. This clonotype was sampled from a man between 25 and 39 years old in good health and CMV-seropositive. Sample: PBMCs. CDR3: CASSKAPPINILGQRSYNSPLHF. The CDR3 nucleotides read TGTGCCAGCAGCAAAGCGCCCCCCATTAATATTTTGGGACAACGCTCCTATAATTCACCCCTCCACTTT.